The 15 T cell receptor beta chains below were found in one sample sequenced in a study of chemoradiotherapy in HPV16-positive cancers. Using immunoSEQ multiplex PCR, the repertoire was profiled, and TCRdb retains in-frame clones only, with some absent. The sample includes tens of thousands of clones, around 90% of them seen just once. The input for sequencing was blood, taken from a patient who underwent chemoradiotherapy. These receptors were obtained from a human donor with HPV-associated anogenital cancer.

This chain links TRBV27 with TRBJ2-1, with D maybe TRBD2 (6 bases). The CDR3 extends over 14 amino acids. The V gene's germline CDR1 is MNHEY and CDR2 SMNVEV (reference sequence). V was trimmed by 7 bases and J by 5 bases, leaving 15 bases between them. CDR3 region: CASKSSGFHNEQFF. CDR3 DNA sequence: TGTGCCAGCAAATCCAGCGGGTTTCACAATGAGCAGTTCTTC.

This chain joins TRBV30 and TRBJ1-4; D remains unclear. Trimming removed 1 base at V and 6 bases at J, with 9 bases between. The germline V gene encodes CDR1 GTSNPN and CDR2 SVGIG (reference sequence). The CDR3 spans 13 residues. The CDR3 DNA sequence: TGTGCCTGGAGTGACGGCCGAGATGAAAAACTGTTTTTT. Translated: CAWSDGRDEKLFF.

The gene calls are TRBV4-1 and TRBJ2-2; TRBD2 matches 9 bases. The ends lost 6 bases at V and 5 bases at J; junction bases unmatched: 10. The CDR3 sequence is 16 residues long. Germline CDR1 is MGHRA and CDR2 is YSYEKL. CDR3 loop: CASSSRTSDRTGELFF. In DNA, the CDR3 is TGCGCCAGCAGTAGTCGGACTAGCGACCGAACCGGGGAGCTGTTTTTT.

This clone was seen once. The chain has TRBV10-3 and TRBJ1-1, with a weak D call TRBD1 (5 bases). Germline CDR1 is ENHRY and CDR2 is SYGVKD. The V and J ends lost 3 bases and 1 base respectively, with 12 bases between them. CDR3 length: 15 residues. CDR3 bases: TGTGCCATCAGTGATAGCCGGGGCTCGAACACTGAAGCTTTCTTT. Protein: CAISDSRGSNTEAFF.

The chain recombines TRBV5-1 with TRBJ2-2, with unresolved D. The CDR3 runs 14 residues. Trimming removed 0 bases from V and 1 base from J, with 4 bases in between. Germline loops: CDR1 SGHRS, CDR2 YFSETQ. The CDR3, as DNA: TGCGCCAGCAGCTTGGAGGGGAACACCGGGGAGCTGTTTTTT. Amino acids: CASSLEGNTGELFF.

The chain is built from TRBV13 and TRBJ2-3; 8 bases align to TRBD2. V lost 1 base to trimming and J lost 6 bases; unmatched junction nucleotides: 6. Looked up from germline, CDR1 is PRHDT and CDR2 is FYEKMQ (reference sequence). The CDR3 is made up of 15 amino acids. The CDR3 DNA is TGTGCCAGCAGCTTAGAAGCGGGGGAGCTTGATACGCAGTATTTT. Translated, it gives CASSLEAGELDTQYF. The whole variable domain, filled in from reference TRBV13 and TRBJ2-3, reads AAGVIQSPRHLIKEKRETATLKCYPIPRHDTVYWYQQGPGQDPQFLISFYEKMQSDKGSIPDRFSAQQFSDYHSELNMSSLELGDSALYFCASSLEAGELDTQYFGPGTRLTVL.

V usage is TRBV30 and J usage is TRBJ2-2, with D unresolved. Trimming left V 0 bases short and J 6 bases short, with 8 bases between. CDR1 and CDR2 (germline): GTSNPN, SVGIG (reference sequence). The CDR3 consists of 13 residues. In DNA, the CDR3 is TGTGCCTGGAGTGTACCTGGGGCCGGGGAGCTGTTTTTT. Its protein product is CAWSVPGAGELFF.

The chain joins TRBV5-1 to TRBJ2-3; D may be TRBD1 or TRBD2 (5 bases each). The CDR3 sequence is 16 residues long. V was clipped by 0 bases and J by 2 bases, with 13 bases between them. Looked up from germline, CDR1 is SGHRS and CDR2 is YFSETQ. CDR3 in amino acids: CASSLGATGTTDTQYF. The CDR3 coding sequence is TGCGCCAGCAGCTTGGGGGCGACTGGGACCACAGATACGCAGTATTTT.

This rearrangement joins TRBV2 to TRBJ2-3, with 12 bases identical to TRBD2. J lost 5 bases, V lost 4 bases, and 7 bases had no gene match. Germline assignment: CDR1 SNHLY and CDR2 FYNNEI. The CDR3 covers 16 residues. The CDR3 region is CASSASGRARGDTQYF. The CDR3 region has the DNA TGTGCCAGCAGTGCTAGCGGGAGGGCCCGAGGAGATACGCAGTATTTT.

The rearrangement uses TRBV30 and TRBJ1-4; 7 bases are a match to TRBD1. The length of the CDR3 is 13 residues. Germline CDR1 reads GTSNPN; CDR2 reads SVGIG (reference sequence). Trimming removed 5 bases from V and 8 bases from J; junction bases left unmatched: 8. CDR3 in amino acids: CAWGGGVREKLFF. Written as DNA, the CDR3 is TGTGCCTGGGGAGGGGGCGTAAGGGAAAAACTGTTTTTT.

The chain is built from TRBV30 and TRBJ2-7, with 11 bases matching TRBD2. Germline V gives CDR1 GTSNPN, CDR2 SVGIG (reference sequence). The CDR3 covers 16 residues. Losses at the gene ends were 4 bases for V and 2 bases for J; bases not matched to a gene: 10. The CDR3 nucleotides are TGTGCCTGGATGAGAACGGGACTAGCGGAACCCTACGAGCAGTACTTC. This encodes CAWMRTGLAEPYEQYF.

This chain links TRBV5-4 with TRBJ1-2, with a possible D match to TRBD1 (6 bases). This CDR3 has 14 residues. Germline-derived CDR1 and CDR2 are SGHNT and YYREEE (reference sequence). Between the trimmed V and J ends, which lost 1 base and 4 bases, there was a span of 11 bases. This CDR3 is CASSLTGTLYGYTF. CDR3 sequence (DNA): TGTGCCAGCAGCTTGACAGGGACACTCTATGGCTACACCTTC.

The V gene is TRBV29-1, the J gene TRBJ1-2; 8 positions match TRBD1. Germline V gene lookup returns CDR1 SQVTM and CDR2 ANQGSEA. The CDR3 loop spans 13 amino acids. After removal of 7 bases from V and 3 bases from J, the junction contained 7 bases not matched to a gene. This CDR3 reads CSDGQGPDYGYTF. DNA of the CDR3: TGCAGCGACGGACAGGGTCCGGACTATGGCTACACCTTC.

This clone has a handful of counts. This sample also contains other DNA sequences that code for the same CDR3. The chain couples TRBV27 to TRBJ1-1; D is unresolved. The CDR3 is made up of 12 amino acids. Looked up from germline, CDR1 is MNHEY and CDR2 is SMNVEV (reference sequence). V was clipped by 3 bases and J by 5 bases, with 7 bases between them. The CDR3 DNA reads TGTGCCAGCAGTTTTAGCGGGACTGAAGCTTTCTTT. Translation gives CASSFSGTEAFF.

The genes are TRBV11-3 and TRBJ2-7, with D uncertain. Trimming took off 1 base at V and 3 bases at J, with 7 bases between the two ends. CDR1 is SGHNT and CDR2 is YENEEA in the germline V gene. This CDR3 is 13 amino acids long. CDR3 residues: CASSLGRNYEQYF. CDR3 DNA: TGTGCCAGCAGCTTAGGCCGGAACTACGAGCAGTACTTC. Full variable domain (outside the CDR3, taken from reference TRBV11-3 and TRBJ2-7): EAGVVQSPRYKIIEKKQPVAFWCNPISGHNTLYWYLQNLGQGPELLIRYENEEAVDDSQLPKDRFSAERLKGVDSTLKIQPAELGDSAVYLCASSLGRNYEQYFGPGTRLTVT.